This TCR beta chain was captured by sequencing in a study of T cell responses to AZD1222 COVID-19 vaccine. Here immunoSEQ multiplex PCR was the method, and the copy in TCRdb shows in-frame clones only, minus some. Of under 200,000 clones in the sample, 88% were seen once. The source of this sequence is an adult in good health. The specimen comprised peripheral blood, sampled on day 0 of AZD1222 vaccination.

The CDR3 DNA reads as TGTGCCAGCGCCGGTGGAGGACGCGCAGATACGCAGTATTTT. Translating gives CASAGGGRADTQYF. This chain joins TRBV14 and TRBJ2-3, with a possible D match to TRBD2 (5 bases). The germline V gene has CDR1 SGHDN and CDR2 FVKESK. With 8 bases removed from V and 4 bases from J, the gap between germline ends came to 16 bases. The CDR3 is 14 residues long.